This section outlines one TCR beta chain sequence together with its context. The germline CDR1 and CDR2 sequences are MDHEN and SYDVKM. After removal of 7 bases from V and 5 bases from J, the junction contained 10 bases not matched to a gene. The CDR3 has 15 amino acids. The entry originates in a study of tumor-infiltrating lymphocytes in localized non-small cell lung cancer. Study context: Several tumor histologies, both smoking statuses, and some post-neoadjuvant chemotherapy samples were included.

Libraries were prepared by immunoSEQ multiplex PCR; TCRdb keeps only in-frame clonotypes and omits some of them. The sample contains 15,000 to 20,000 clones, roughly 72% of which appear only once. The specimen sequenced was lung tumor tissue. The genes are TRBV28 and TRBJ2-1, with 8 bases lining up with TRBD1. The receptor comes from a human donor with non-small cell lung cancer. The CDR3 here is CASIDAGGGHNEQFF. DNA of the CDR3: TGTGCCAGCATCGATGCAGGGGGCGGCCACAATGAGCAGTTCTTC.